These T cell receptor beta chains were read from a single sample in a study of CD8 T cells in Susac syndrome. TCRdb reprocessed the immunoSEQ multiplex PCR reads via MiXCR and lists one record per CDR3 protein. The repertoire holds about 85,000 distinct CDR3 sequences, with around 94% as singletons. The specimen was CD8+ T cells from PBMCs. These receptors all stem from a human donor in good health. The CDR3 runs from the conserved cysteine through the conserved F or W. Fields, in order: V gene, CDR3 protein.

>TRBV28
CASSLTLLNTEAFF
>TRBV9
CASSVWEDEDTQYF
>TRBV19
CASSIAGDVGNEQFF
>TRBV6-5
CASSYSMTTYLGSEAFF
>TRBV9
CASSAEMNTEAFF
>TRBV7-9
CASRRTGRESQPQHF
>TRBV24-1
CATSDRRQGARDEQFF
>TRBV21-1
CASNHGQGLGTQYF
>TRBV9
CASGREQFF
>TRBV9
CASSVDDRGTDTQYF
>TRBV7-9
CASSPNQGGMNTEAFF
>TRBV4-1
CASSQDILAGGPELF
>TRBV7-9
CATQPRELFF
>TRBV6-4
CASSRTRSSTDTQYF
>TRBV13
CASSLPPSEQFF
>TRBV13
CASSLVGGAYGNSPLHF
>TRBV7-8
CASSTIQGPSSYNEQFF